This T cell receptor beta chain was captured in a study of beta chain features in type 1 diabetes. Expressed TCRB transcripts were sequenced because the entire RNA isolate underwent reverse transcription. The protocol was immunoSEQ multiplex PCR, while the TCRdb copy is restricted to in-frame clones and leaves out a portion. Of under 500,000 clones in the sample, approximately 31% were seen once. General study results and limits: Since sequencing was performed on cDNA, cells with high TCR expression could be over-represented.

As regards this clone: Its cognate antigen is unknown.

V gave up 5 bases and J gave up 0 bases, with 19 bases separating them. The CDR3 has 17 amino acids. The germline gives CDR1 MGHRA, CDR2 YSYEKL. The gene calls are TRBV4-1 and TRBJ1-2, with a weak D call TRBD1 (6 bases). The source material was naive CD4+ T cells from blood. The TCR was taken from a man in his late teens or twenties in good health. The CDR3 spells CASSKSPGTPANYGYTF. CDR3 coding DNA: TGCGCCAGCAGCAAGTCGCCCGGGACACCAGCTAACTATGGCTACACCTTC.